This T cell receptor (beta chain) was captured by sequencing in a study of CD8 T cells in ankylosing spondylitis. Findings and limits, study-wide: Apparently characteristic of ankylosing spondylitis blood was a TCR beta motif (under ten highly homologous variants).

TCRdb ran MiXCR on the 5' RACE reads and lists one entry per CDR3 protein. The top ten clones hold 1% of a sample with roughly 440,000 distinct CDR3 sequences, approximately 17% of them seen once. This clonotype was recorded a few times. The antigen remains unidentified. The V gene end was trimmed by 0 bases and the J gene end by 2 bases; junction bases not matched to a gene: 2. Germline CDR1 and CDR2: MNHEY and SVGAGI. The CDR3 has 15 residues. The V gene is TRBV6-5, the J gene TRBJ2-7, with TRBD2 matching over 9 bases. The source material was blood, either unsorted or a sorted T cell fraction (not recorded which). The clonotype comes from a male donor with ankylosing spondylitis. The CDR3 protein is CASSYSASGAYEQYF. The CDR3 DNA sequence: TGTGCCAGCAGTTACTCGGCTAGCGGGGCCTACGAGCAGTACTTC.